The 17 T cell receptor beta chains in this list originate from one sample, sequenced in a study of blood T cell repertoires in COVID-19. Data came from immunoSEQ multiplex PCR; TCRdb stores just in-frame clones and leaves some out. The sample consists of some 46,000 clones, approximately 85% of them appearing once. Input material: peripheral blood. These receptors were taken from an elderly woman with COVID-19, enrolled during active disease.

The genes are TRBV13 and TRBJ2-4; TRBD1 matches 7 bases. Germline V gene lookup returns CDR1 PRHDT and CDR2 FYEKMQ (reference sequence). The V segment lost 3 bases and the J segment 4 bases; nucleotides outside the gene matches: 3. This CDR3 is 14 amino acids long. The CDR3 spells CASSFGTDKNIQYF. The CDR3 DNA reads TGTGCCAGCAGCTTCGGGACAGATAAAAACATTCAGTACTTC.

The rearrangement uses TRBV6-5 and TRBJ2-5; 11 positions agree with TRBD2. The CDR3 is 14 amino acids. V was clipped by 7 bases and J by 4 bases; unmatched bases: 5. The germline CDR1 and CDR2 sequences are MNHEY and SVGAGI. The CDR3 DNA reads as TGTGCCAGCACCGGGCTAGCGGGGGGAGAGACCCAGTACTTC. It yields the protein CASTGLAGGETQYF.

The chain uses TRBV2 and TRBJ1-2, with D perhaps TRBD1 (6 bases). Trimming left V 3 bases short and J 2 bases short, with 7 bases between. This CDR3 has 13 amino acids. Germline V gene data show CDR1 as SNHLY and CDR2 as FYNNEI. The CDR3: CASSEQGNYGYTF. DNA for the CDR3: TGTGCCAGCAGTGAGCAGGGGAACTATGGCTACACCTTC.

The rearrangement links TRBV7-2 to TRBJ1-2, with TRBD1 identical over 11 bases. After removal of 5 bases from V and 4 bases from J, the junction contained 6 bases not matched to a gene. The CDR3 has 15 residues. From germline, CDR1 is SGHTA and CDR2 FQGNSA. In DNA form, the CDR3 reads TGTGCCAGCAGCCCCAGGACAGGGGGCGCCTATGGCTACACCTTC. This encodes CASSPRTGGAYGYTF. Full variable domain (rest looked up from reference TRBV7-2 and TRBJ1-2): GAGVSQSPSNKVTEKGKDVELRCDPISGHTALYWYRQSLGQGLEFLIYFQGNSAPDKSGLPSDRFSAERTGGSVSTLTIQRTQQEDSAVYLCASSPRTGGAYGYTFGSGTRLTVV.

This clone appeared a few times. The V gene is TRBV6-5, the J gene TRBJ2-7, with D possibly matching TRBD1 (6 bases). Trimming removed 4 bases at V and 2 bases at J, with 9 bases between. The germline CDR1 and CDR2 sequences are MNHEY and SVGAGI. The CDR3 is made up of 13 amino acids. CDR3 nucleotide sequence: TGTGCCAGCAGTTTTCAGGGGCCCTACGAGCAGTACTTC. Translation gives CASSFQGPYEQYF.

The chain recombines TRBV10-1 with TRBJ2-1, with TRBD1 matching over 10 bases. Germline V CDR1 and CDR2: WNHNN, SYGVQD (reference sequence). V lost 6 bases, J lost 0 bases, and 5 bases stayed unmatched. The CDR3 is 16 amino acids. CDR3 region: CASRVRTGGSYNEQFF. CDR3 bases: TGCGCCAGCAGAGTCAGGACAGGGGGCTCCTACAATGAGCAGTTCTTC.

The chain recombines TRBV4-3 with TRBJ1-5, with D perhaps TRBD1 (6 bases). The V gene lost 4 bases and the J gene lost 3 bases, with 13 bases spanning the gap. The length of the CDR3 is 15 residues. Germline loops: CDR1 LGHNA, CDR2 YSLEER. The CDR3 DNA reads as TGCGCCAGCAGCCGACAGACAGGTTACAATCAGCCCCAGCATTTT. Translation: CASSRQTGYNQPQHF.

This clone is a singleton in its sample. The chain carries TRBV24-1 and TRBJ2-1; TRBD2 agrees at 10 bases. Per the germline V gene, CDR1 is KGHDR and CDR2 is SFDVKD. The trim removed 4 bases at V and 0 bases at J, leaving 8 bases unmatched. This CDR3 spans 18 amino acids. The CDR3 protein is CATSDPGTSESSYNEQFF. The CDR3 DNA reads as TGTGCCACCAGTGACCCCGGGACTAGCGAAAGCTCCTACAATGAGCAGTTCTTC.

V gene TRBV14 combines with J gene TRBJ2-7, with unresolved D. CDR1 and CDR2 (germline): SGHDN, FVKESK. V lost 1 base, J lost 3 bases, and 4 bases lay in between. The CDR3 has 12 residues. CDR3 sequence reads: CASSQAGYEQYF. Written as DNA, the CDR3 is TGTGCCAGCAGCCAAGCAGGCTACGAGCAGTACTTC. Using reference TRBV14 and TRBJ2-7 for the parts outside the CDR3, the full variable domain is EAGVTQFPSHSVIEKGQTVTLRCDPISGHDNLYWYRRVMGKEIKFLLHFVKESKQDESGMPNNRFLAERTGGTYSTLKVQPAELEDSGVYFCASSQAGYEQYFGPGTRLTVT.

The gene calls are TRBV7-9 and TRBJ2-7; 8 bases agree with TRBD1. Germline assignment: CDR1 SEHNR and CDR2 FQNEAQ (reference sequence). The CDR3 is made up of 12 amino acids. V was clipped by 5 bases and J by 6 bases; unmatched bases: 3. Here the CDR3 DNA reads TGTGCCAGCAGCCGGACAGGGTTCGAGCAGTACTTC. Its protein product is CASSRTGFEQYF.

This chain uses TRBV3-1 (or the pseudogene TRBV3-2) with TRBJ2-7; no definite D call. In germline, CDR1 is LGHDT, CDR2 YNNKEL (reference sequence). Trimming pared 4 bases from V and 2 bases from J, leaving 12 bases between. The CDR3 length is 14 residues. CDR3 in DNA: TGTGCCAGCAGCCCCTACCCTGGGCCCTACGAGCAGTACTTC. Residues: CASSPYPGPYEQYF.

CDR3 protein: CASSLSGLWYEQYF. CDR3 coding DNA: TGTGCCAGCAGTTTATCGGGACTTTGGTACGAGCAGTACTTC. The J gene is TRBJ2-7, the V gene TRBV27; tentatively, D is TRBD2 (6 bases). Germline loops: CDR1 MNHEY, CDR2 SMNVEV (reference sequence). Trimming took 0 bases from V and 4 from J, leaving 10 bases between them. The CDR3 consists of 14 residues.

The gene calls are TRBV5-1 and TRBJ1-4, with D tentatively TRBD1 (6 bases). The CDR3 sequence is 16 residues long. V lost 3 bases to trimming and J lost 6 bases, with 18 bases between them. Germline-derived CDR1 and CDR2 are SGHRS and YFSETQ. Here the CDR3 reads CASSYVSGVGDEKLFF. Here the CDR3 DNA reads TGCGCCAGCAGCTACGTATCAGGGGTCGGGGATGAAAAACTGTTTTTT.

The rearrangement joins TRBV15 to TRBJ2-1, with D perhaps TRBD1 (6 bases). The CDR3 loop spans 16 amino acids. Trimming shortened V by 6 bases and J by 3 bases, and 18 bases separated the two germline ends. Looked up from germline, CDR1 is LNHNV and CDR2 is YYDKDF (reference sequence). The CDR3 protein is CATRYGGRGNYNEQFF. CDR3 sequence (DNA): TGTGCCACCAGATATGGGGGCAGGGGCAACTACAATGAGCAGTTCTTC. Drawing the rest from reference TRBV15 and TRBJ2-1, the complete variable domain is DAMVIQNPRYQVTQFGKPVTLSCSQTLNHNVMYWYQQKSSQAPKLLFHYYDKDFNNEADTPDNFQSRRPNTSFCFLDIRSPGLGDTAMYLCATRYGGRGNYNEQFFGPGTRLTVL.

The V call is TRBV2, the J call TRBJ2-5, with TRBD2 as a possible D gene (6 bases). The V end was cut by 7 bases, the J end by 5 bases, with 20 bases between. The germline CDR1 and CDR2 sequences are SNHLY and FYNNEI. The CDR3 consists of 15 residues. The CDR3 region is CASTLGVASAETQYF. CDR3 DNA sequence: TGTGCCAGCACCTTGGGAGTAGCTAGCGCGGAGACCCAGTACTTC.

CDR3 bases: TGTGCCAGCAGGTCAGGGGCAGGCGGCTACACCTTC. Protein product: CASRSGAGGYTF. The rearrangement links TRBV2 to TRBJ1-2; D is possibly TRBD1 (6 bases). Trimming cost V 6 bases and J 8 bases, with 13 bases left between them. The CDR3 is 12 amino acids. CDR1 and CDR2 from the germline V gene are SNHLY and FYNNEI. Combining the CDR3 with reference TRBV2 and TRBJ1-2 gives the whole variable domain EPEVTQTPSHQVTQMGQEVILRCVPISNHLYFYWYRQILGQKVEFLVSFYNNEISEKSEIFDDQFSVERPDGSNFTLKIRSTKLEDSAMYFCASRSGAGGYTFGSGTRLTVV.

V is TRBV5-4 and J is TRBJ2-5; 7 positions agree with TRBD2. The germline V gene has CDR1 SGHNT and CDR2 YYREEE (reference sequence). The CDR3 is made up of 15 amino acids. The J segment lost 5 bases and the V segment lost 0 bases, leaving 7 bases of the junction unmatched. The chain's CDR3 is CASSLGLAAWETQYF. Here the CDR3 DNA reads TGTGCCAGCAGCTTGGGGCTAGCGGCTTGGGAGACCCAGTACTTC.